The source of this T cell receptor beta chain is a study of cytomegalovirus exposure and HLA in healthy donors. Study overall: The study placed 70% to 85% of its roughly 400 genotyped donors in the Caucasian-associated ancestry cluster. Points from the study as a whole: Follow-up analysis later connected one missense variant in DCLRE1C with trimming of TCR beta V- and J-genes.

The CDR3 has 17 residues. Losses at the gene ends were 4 bases for V and 6 bases for J; bases not matched to a gene: 12. Germline V gene sequence: CDR1 SGHVS, CDR2 FQNEAQ. In regard to this clone: Its antigen is undetermined.

A multiplex PCR was run with 60 Vbeta primers and 13 Jbeta primers. Assay used: immunoSEQ multiplex PCR; TCRdb lists only in-frame clones, some missing. The sample holds over 100,000 clones, approximately 71% seen once. The TCR sequence derives from a male donor in good health and CMV-seropositive. This chain uses TRBV7-8 with TRBJ2-2; 9 nucleotides agree with TRBD1. Sequenced sample: PBMCs. As DNA, the CDR3 is TGTGCCAGCAGCTCTATCCCTTGGACAGGGGATGCCGGGGAGCTGTTTTTT. It is translated as CASSSIPWTGDAGELFF.